The source of this T cell receptor beta chain is a study of blood T cell repertoires in COVID-19. Looking at the study overall: Samples came from the United States, Italy and Spain, spanning acute and convalescent COVID-19. The cDNA or gDNA used as material had been derived from T cells, B-cell-depleted T cells, or PBMCs.

Authors' analysis steps: Reference gene primers were amplified, and this amplification served to estimate nucleated cell counts. The protocol was immunoSEQ multiplex PCR, while the TCRdb copy is restricted to in-frame clones and leaves out a portion. The V and J calls and the clone size are those of that table, but D and trimming were determined from the DNA. The table records around 460,000 clones, about 87% of them present only once. The CDR3 contains 17 residues. Trimming shortened V by 0 bases and J by 1 base, and 13 bases separated the two germline ends. Per the germline V gene, CDR1 is MNHEY and CDR2 is SVGEGT.

The origin of this receptor is a man younger than 35 with COVID-19, enrolled during active disease. The chain recombines TRBV6-2 or TRBV6-3 with TRBJ2-1, with D possibly TRBD2 on 6 matching bases. The sequencing sample was made of peripheral blood. CDR3 loop: CASSYSGPSVSYNEQFF. The CDR3 coding sequence is TGTGCCAGCAGTTACTCTGGGCCTAGCGTTTCCTACAATGAGCAGTTCTTC.